The clone carrying this T cell receptor beta chain has a handful of counts. These data originate in a study of patients and donors after allogeneic stem cell transplantation. MiXCR was run by TCRdb on the RT-PCR reads, yielding one entry per CDR3 protein. Here the sample spans a few hundred thousand distinct CDR3 sequences, 35% to 45% being singletons. The V and J ends lost 6 bases and 3 bases, in that order; junction bases with no gene match: 6. The CDR3 totals 15 residues. This chain connects TRBV12-3 or TRBV12-4 to TRBJ1-3; 9 bases agree with TRBD1. The source of this sequence is a human donor who was either an allogeneic HSCT recipient or a stem cell or donor lymphocyte infusion donor (not recorded which). It is not recorded whose cells these are; they may come from a transplant donor. Sequenced material: blood, either unsorted or a sorted T cell fraction (not recorded which). CDR3 sequence: CASSFDRGVGNTIYF. The CDR3 nucleotides read TGTGCCAGCAGCTTCGACAGGGGGGTTGGAAACACCATATATTTT.